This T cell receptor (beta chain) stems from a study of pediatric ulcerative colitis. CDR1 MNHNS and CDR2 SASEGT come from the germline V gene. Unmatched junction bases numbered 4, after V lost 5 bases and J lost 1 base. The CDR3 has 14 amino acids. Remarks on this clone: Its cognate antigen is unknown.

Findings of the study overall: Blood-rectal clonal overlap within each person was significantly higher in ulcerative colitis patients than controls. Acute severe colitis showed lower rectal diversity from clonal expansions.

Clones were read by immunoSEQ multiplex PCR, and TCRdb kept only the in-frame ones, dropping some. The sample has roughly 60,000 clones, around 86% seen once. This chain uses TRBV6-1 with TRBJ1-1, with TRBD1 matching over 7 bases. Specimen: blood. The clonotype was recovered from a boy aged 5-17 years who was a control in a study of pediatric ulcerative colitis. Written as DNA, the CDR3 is TGTGCCAGCAGTTCCGGGACAGAGAACACTGAAGCTTTCTTT. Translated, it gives CASSSGTENTEAFF.